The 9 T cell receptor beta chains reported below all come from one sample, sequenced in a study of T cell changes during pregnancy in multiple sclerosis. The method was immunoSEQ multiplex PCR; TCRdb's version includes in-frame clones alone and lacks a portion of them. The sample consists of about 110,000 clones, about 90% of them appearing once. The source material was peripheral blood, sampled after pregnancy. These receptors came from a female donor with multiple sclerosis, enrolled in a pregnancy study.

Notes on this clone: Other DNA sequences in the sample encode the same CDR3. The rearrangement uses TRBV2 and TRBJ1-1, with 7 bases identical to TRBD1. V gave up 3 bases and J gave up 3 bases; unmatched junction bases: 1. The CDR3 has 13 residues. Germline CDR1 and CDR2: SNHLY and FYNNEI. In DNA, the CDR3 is TGTGCCAGCAGTGACAGGGGGTACACTGAAGCTTTCTTT. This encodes CASSDRGYTEAFF.

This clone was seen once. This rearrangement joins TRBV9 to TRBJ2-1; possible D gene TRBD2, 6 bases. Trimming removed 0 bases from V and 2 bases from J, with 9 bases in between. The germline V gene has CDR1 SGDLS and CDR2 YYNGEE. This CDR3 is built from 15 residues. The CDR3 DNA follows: TGTGCCAGCAGCGTAGGACTAGATCCCTACAATGAGCAGTTCTTC. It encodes CASSVGLDPYNEQFF.

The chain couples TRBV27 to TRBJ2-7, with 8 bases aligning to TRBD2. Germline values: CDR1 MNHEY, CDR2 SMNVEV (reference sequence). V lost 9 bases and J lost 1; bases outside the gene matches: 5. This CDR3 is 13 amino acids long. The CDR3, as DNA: TGTGCCAGGGGTACGGGAGGGTCCTACGAGCAGTACTTC. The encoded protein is CARGTGGSYEQYF.

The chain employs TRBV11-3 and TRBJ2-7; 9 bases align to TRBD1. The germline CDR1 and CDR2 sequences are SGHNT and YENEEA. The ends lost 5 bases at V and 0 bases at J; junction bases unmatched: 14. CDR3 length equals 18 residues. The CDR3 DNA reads TGTGCCAGCAGCCAGGGACAGGGCGCGTTGACTTCCTCCTACGAGCAGTACTTC. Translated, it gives CASSQGQGALTSSYEQYF.

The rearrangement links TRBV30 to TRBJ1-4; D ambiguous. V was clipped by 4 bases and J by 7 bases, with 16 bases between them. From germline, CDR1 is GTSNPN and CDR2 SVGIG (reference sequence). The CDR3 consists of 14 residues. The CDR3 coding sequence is TGTGCCTGGACGTCGGTGGGCGTACCTGAAAAACTGTTTTTT. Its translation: CAWTSVGVPEKLFF.

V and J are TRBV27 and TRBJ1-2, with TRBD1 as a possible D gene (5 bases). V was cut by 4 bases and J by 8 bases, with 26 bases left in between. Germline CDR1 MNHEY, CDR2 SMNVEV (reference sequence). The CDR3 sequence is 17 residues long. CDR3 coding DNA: TGTGCCAGCAGTTGGGCAGGTCGATGGGACCGGGAGGACGGCTACACCTTC. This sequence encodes CASSWAGRWDREDGYTF.

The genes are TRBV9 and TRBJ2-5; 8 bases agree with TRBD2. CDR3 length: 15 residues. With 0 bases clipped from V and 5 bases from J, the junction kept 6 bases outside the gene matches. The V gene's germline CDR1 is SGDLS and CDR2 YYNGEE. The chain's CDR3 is CASSVGPGGRETQYF. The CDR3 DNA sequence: TGTGCCAGCAGCGTAGGGCCGGGAGGGCGGGAGACCCAGTACTTC.

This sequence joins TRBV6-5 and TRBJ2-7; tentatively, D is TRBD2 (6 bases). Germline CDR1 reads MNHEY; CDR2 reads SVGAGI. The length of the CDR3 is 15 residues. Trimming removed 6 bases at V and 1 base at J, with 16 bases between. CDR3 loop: CASSRRRDGSYEQYF. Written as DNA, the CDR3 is TGTGCCAGCAGCCGAAGGCGGGACGGATCCTACGAGCAGTACTTC.

The CDR3 sequence is CASSYSPDRGDGYTF. As DNA, the CDR3 is TGTGCCAGCAGTTACTCCCCCGACAGGGGTGATGGCTACACCTTC. The V gene is TRBV6-6, the J gene TRBJ1-2, with TRBD1 identical over 8 bases. Germline CDR1 reads MNHNY; CDR2 reads SVGAGI (reference sequence). This CDR3 is built from 15 residues. With V trimmed by 0 bases and J by 6 bases, 6 bases remained unmatched.